The source of this T cell receptor (beta chain) is a study of T cell changes during pregnancy in multiple sclerosis. Generated by immunoSEQ multiplex PCR, the TCRdb table keeps only in-frame clones and is missing some. Of 45,000 to 55,000 clones listed, around 90% were seen once; the top ten hold about 1.5%. The CDR3 runs to 14 residues. Germline V gene sequence: CDR1 GTSNPN, CDR2 SVGIG (reference sequence). V lost 1 base to trimming and J lost 3 bases; unmatched junction nucleotides: 5. The V gene is TRBV30, the J gene TRBJ2-5, with 7 bases identical to TRBD1. The starting material was peripheral blood, obtained in the first trimester of pregnancy. This sequence was found in a female donor in good health, enrolled as a control in a pregnancy study. This CDR3 is CAWSEPGTEETQYF. The DNA of the CDR3 is TGTGCCTGGAGTGAGCCCGGGACAGAAGAGACCCAGTACTTC.